These 5 T cell receptor beta chains originate from one sample sequenced in a study of regulatory T cells in long-lasting Graves disease. Through Arm-PCR of CDR3 regions and iRepertoire HTBI primers, TCR beta libraries were built. In TCRdb, the multiplex PCR reads were re-called with MiXCR into one record per CDR3 protein. The table shows 200,000 to 250,000 distinct CDR3 sequences, with roughly a fifth occurring only once. Time point in this sample: newly diagnosed GD, antithyroid drugs for less than 3 months. Making the TCR library involved RNA that had been extracted from PBMCs. The sequencing used peripheral blood mononuclear cells (PBMCs), collected at new diagnosis, from a patient treated with antithyroid drugs. Receptors originate from a female donor with Graves disease.

This clonotype was seen repeatedly, ten times or more. J is TRBJ2-5 and V is TRBV29-1; TRBD2 is a possible D gene (6 bases). The V end lost 4 bases, the J end lost 1 base, and 10 bases lay between the germline ends. The CDR3 is 13 residues long. The V gene's germline CDR1 is SQVTM and CDR2 ANQGSEA. The CDR3 DNA is TGCAGCGTTGCAACGGGACTCCAAGAGACCCAGTACTTC. This encodes CSVATGLQETQYF.

The chain combines TRBV6-1 with TRBJ1-5; 7 nucleotides line up with TRBD1. Trimming cost V 6 bases and J 3 bases; bases outside gene matches: 5. The CDR3 contains 14 residues. The germline V gene has CDR1 MNHNS and CDR2 SASEGT. The CDR3 region has the DNA TGTGCCAGCAGGACGGGACAGAACAATCAGCCCCAGCATTTT. It encodes CASRTGQNNQPQHF.

This rearrangement joins TRBV25-1 to TRBJ2-7; TRBD2 agrees at 8 bases. The CDR3 totals 15 residues. Germline V lookup: CDR1 MGHDK, CDR2 SYGVNS. V dropped 1 base and J dropped 7; count of bases not matched to a gene: 9. CDR3 sequence: CASSEWVGLAREQYF. In DNA, the CDR3 is TGTGCCAGCAGTGAATGGGTTGGACTAGCTAGGGAGCAGTACTTC.

This clonotype has a count of ten or more. V and J are TRBV18 and TRBJ2-1, with a weak D call TRBD1 (5 bases). The V end lost 2 bases, the J end lost 5 bases, and 10 bases lay between the germline ends. The CDR3 runs to 14 residues. Per germline, CDR1 KGHSH and CDR2 LQKENI. CDR3 sequence reads: CASSPETDNNEQFF. CDR3 coding DNA: TGTGCCAGCTCACCAGAGACAGATAACAATGAGCAGTTCTTC.

This chain links TRBV19 with TRBJ1-2; D may be TRBD1 (5 bases). This CDR3 comprises 12 residues. V lost 7 bases and J 3 bases, leaving 9 bases between the germline ends. Germline CDR1 reads LNHDA; CDR2 reads SQIVND (reference sequence). For the CDR3, the DNA is TGTGCCAGTATGAGGGACGACTATGGCTACACCTTC. Protein product: CASMRDDYGYTF.